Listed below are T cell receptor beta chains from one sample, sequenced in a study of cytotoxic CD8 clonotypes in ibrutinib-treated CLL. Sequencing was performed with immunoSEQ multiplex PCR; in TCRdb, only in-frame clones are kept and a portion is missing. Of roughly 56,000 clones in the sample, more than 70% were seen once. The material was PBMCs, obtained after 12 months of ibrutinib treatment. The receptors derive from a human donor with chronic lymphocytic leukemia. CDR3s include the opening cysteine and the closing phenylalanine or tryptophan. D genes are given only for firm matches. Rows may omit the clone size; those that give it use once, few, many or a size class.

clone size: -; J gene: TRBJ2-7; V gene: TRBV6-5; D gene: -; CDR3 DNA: TGTGCCAGCAGTTACTGGCGGGCCGGGGAGCAGTACTTC; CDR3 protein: CASSYWRAGEQYF
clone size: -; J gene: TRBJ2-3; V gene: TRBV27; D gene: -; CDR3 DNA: TGTGCCAGCACGTCAGGACCCGGGTCGGACACAGATACGCAGTATTTT; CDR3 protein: CASTSGPGSDTDTQYF
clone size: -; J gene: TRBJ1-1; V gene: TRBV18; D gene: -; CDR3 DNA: TGTGCCAGCTCACCACAGCTGAACACTGAAGCTTTCTTT; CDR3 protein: CASSPQLNTEAFF
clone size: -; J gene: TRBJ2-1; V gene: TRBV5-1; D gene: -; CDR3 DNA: TGCGCCAGCAGTCGAGGACATCGCACCGACTACAATGAGCAGTTCTTC; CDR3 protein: CASSRGHRTDYNEQFF
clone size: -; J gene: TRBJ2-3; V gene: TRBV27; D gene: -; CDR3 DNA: TGTGCCAGCAGTTTCGGGCAGGGGTTCGATACGCAGTATTTT; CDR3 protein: CASSFGQGFDTQYF
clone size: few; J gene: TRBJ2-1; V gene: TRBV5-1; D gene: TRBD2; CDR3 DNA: TGCGCCAGCAGCTTGATCAGGGGACTAGACAATGAGCAGTTCTTC; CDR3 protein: CASSLIRGLDNEQFF
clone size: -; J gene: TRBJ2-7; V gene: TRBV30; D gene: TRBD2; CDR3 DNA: TGTGCCTGGACGGTCGGAGTAGCGGGACCCTACGAGCAGTACTTC; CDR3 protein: CAWTVGVAGPYEQYF
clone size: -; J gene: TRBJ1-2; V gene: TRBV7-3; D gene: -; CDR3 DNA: TGTGCCAGCAGCTCCCTAGAGGGGGGACTTGTCGGCTACACCTTC; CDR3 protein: CASSSLEGGLVGYTF
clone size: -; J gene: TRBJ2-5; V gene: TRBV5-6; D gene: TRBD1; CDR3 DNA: TGTGCCAGCAGCTTGGGCGGGTTAGGGGGCTTCGAGACCCAGTACTTC; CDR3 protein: CASSLGGLGGFETQYF
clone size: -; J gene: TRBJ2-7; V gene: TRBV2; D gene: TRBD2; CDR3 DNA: TGTGCCAGCAGACGGGAGGGGGTCGACGAGCAGTACTTC; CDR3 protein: CASRREGVDEQYF
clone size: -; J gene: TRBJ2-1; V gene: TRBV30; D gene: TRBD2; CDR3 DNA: TGTGCCTGGAAGGGGACTAGCCCCAATGAGCAGTTCTTC; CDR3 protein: CAWKGTSPNEQFF
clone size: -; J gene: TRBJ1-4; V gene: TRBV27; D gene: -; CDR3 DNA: TGTGCCAGCAAACTCGGAGGCAATGAAAAACTGTTTTTT; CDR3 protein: CASKLGGNEKLFF
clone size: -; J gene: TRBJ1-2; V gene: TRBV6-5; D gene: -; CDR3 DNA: TGTGCCAGCAGGCGCGGAAACTATGGCTACACCTTC; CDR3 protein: CASRRGNYGYTF
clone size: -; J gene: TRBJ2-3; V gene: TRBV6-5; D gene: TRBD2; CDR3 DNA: TGTGCCAGTAGGACTAGCGGGTTTACAGATACGCAGTATTTT; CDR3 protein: CASRTSGFTDTQYF
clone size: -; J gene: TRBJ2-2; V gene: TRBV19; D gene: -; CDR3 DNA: TGTGCCAGTAGTCGGGAAGCGGCAAACACCGGGGAGCTGTTTTTT; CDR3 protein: CASSREAANTGELFF
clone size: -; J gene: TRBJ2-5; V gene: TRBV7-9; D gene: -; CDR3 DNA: TGTGCCAGCAGCTTGGCAGTTCTACAAGAGACCCAGTACTTC; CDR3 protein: CASSLAVLQETQYF
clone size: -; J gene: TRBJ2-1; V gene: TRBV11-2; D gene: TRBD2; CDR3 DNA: TGTGCCAGCAGCCCGCTAGCGGATGGTGTCGATGAGCAGTTCTTC; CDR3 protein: CASSPLADGVDEQFF
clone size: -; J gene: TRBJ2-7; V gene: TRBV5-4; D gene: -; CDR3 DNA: TGTGCCAGCAGCTTGGTGGGGAGCTCCTACGAGCAGTACTTC; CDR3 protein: CASSLVGSSYEQYF
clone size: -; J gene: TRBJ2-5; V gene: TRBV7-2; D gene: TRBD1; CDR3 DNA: TGTGCCAGCAGCTTAATGCCGGGACAGGGGGCGGAGACCCAGTACTTC; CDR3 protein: CASSLMPGQGAETQYF
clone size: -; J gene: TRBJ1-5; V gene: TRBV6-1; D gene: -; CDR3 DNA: -; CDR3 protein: CASILGGNQPQHF